The 8 T cell receptor beta chains below come from one sample, sequenced in a study of CD8 T cells in Susac syndrome. Random hexamers primed reverse transcription of 0.5 to 1 ug RNA. TCRdb reprocessed the immunoSEQ multiplex PCR reads via MiXCR and lists one record per CDR3 protein. Found here are around 270,000 distinct CDR3 sequences, roughly 85% of them singletons; the top ten hold 0.21%. The sequenced sample was CD8+ T cells from PBMCs. Receptor source: a human donor with multiple sclerosis.

This clonotype came up a few times. This chain uses TRBV7-2 with TRBJ2-1; TRBD1 aligns across 7 bases. This CDR3 comprises 13 residues. V gave up 0 bases and J gave up 7 bases; unmatched junction bases: 0. CDR1 is SGHTA and CDR2 is FQGNSA in the germline V gene. CDR3 region: CASSLATGNEQFF. CDR3 DNA: TGTGCCAGCAGCTTAGCGACAGGGAATGAGCAGTTCTTC.

This clonotype was seen a few times. The chain recombines TRBV24-1 with TRBJ2-2, with no clear D. CDR3 length equals 13 residues. V lost 5 bases and J lost 4, with 7 bases in between. Germline CDR1 is KGHDR and CDR2 is SFDVKD. The chain's CDR3 is CATSVVGTGELFF. The DNA for the CDR3 is TGTGCCACCAGTGTGGTAGGCACCGGGGAGCTGTTTTTT.

J is TRBJ2-1 and V is TRBV27; D call uncertain. The CDR3 covers 17 residues. Trimming took 3 bases from V and 2 from J, leaving 17 bases between them. Germline CDR1 and CDR2: MNHEY and SMNVEV (reference sequence). The CDR3 DNA reads as TGTGCCAGCAGTTTTAACCGCGACACGACCACCTACAATGAGCAGTTCTTC. Translated, it gives CASSFNRDTTTYNEQFF.

The chain carries TRBV30 and TRBJ2-1; 14 bases line up with TRBD2. The CDR3 is made up of 15 amino acids. CDR1 and CDR2 from the germline V gene are GTSNPN and SVGIG (reference sequence). The J segment lost 6 bases and the V segment lost 3 bases, leaving 4 bases of the junction unmatched. The CDR3 reads CAWRGTSGRVNEQFF. The CDR3 DNA is TGTGCCTGGAGGGGGACTAGCGGGAGAGTCAATGAGCAGTTCTTC.

This rearrangement joins TRBV28 to TRBJ2-1; 9 bases fit TRBD2. The V gene's germline CDR1 is MDHEN and CDR2 SYDVKM. The V gene end was trimmed by 3 bases and the J gene end by 1 base; junction bases not matched to a gene: 10. CDR3 length equals 18 residues. DNA for the CDR3: TGTGCCAGCAGTTTCCCCAACTTTAGCGGGAGATCCTACAATGAGCAGTTCTTC. Encoded protein: CASSFPNFSGRSYNEQFF.

This chain uses TRBV19 with TRBJ2-7; TRBD2 aligns across 8 bases. This CDR3 region has 14 residues. The V segment lost 2 bases and the J segment 2 bases; nucleotides outside the gene matches: 2. Germline assignment: CDR1 LNHDA and CDR2 SQIVND (reference sequence). The CDR3 here is CASSISGSAYEQYF. The CDR3, as DNA: TGTGCCAGTAGTATAAGCGGGAGTGCCTACGAGCAGTACTTC.

This sequence joins TRBV24-1 and TRBJ2-7, with D possibly TRBD1 on 6 matching bases. Germline loops: CDR1 KGHDR, CDR2 SFDVKD. The CDR3 covers 14 residues. Trimming cost V 2 bases and J 0 bases, with 7 bases left between them. In DNA, the CDR3 is TGTGCCACCAGTGATTGGGACAACTCCTACGAGCAGTACTTC. This gives the protein CATSDWDNSYEQYF.

This sequence joins TRBV7-9 and TRBJ1-1; no clear D gene. The CDR3 is 15 residues long. The V end lost 4 bases, the J end lost 5 bases, and 17 bases lay between the germline ends. From germline, CDR1 is SEHNR and CDR2 FQNEAQ (reference sequence). CDR3 in DNA: TGTGCCAGCAGCTCCGGGGTAGGCCTTGGAACTGAAGCTTTCTTT. It encodes CASSSGVGLGTEAFF. Full variable domain (missing parts from reference TRBV7-9 and TRBJ1-1): DTGVSQNPRHKITKRGQNVTFRCDPISEHNRLYWYRQTLGQGPEFLTYFQNEAQLEKSRLLSDRFSAERPKGSFSTLEIQRTEQGDSAMYLCASSSGVGLGTEAFFGQGTRLTVV.